This T cell receptor beta chain was sequenced for a study of blood T cell repertoires in COVID-19 (TCRdb year 2020). Context from the whole study: Samples from collaborators originated in the United States, Italy and Spain and spanned both the acute and convalescent phases of COVID-19. The prospective study material was composed of cDNA or gDNA derived from T cells, B-cell-depleted T cells, or PBMCs. Deeply sampled blood TCRbeta repertoires from subjects exposed to, actively infected with, or recovered from COVID-19 were included in the dataset. A freely available public database, intended as a resource for researchers studying the immune response to SARS-CoV-2, is where the repertoires were released. The samples were drawn from two sources: the first 160 participants of the ongoing ImmuneRACE study, and fewer than 1,500 subjects contributed by 6 global collaborators. Sample metadata almost always included a de-identified subject ID, COVID-19 status, age in years and sex. Where available, HLA class I and class II types were obtained from metadata supplied by the sample provider rather than from assay-based typing.

V loses 3 bases of germline sequence and J loses 6 bases, and the interval between the two ends is 13 bases. From its cysteine to its phenylalanine, the CDR3 spans 14 amino acids. Only the CDR3 DNA stays, 42 bases, in frame from base 1. CDR1 and CDR2 were assigned from the germline V gene (reference sequence) as SGHKS and YYEKEE. Notes on this clone: Which antigen it targets is not known. No much larger clone exists at a distance of one base, and base qualities are not known.

Collaborating institutions collected whole blood in K2EDTA tubes following their own protocols. For TCRbeta analysis, collaborators shipped samples in one of three forms: frozen whole blood, isolated PBMCs, or DNA extracted from either of those sample types. Overall study results and their limits: The quantity of clinical and demographic metadata differed by source and by participant and was supplied without curation.

The immunoSEQ Assay, a bias-controlled multiplex PCR, was used to amplify TCRbeta CDR3 regions from genomic DNA. The study's own analysis went as follows. Within the assay, amplification of reference gene primers was used to estimate how many nucleated cells each sample contained. To quantify the absolute abundance of each unique TCRbeta CDR3 rearrangement, sequence reads were collapsed and filtered. For each sample, productive Simpson clonality was calculated as the square root of Simpson's diversity index over productive rearrangements. What TCRdb holds here is the immuneACCESS table cut down to in-frame rearrangements. Part of the clones is not present; checked against another copy, under half of the missing clones reflect an unresolved V gene, and the others are unexplained. From that table come the V and J calls and clone size; the DNA was used to work out D and trimming. The sample yields around 83,000 clones; around nine tenths were counted once. Jointly, the top ten make up approximately 15% of the sample.

Recombination linked TRBV5-5 to TRBJ2-1; the D gene cannot be named for sure. This TCR was recovered from a man aged 65-85 years with active or convalescent COVID-19. The sample was peripheral blood. In nucleotide form, the sequence is TGTGCCAGCAGCTCATGGTCGGGTGTCAATGAGCAGTTCTTC. Its protein product is CASSSWSGVNEQFF. Outside the CDR3, residues come from the reference TRBV5-5 and TRBJ2-1 proteins, so the full variable domain is: DAGVTQSPTHLIKTRGQQVTLRCSPISGHKSVSWYQQVLGQGPQFIFQYYEKEERGRGNFPDRFSARQFPNYSSELNVNALLLGDSALYLCASSSWSGVNEQFFGPGTRLTVL.